This entry lists 14 T cell receptor beta chains sequenced from one sample in a study of cytomegalovirus exposure and HLA in healthy donors. Some clones are missing from TCRdb's copy, which holds only in-frame ones; the method was immunoSEQ multiplex PCR. The table shows about 110,000 clones, with roughly 90% occurring only once. Source material: PBMCs. The origin of the receptors is a woman aged 30 to 39 in good health and CMV-seropositive.

The V call is TRBV7-9, the J call TRBJ2-2, with 9 bases that match TRBD2. Trimming removed 5 bases from V and 3 bases from J; junction bases left unmatched: 7. Germline V gene sequence: CDR1 SEHNR, CDR2 FQNEAQ (reference sequence). The CDR3 runs 16 residues. The CDR3 DNA reads as TGTGCCAGCAGCCCTGGACTAGCGTCTTACACCGGGGAGCTGTTTTTT. It translates to CASSPGLASYTGELFF.

Written as DNA, the CDR3 is TGTGCCAGCACATCAGCAGGGGGCGAGCAGTACTTC. It yields the protein CASTSAGGEQYF. The chain links TRBV5-4 to TRBJ2-7, with 7 bases that match TRBD1. The germline gives CDR1 SGHNT, CDR2 YYREEE (reference sequence). V shed 6 bases, J shed 6 bases, and the junction held 6 bases outside the gene matches. This CDR3 is built from 12 residues.

The rearrangement links TRBV27 to TRBJ2-3; 8 bases map to TRBD1. CDR3 length: 15 residues. Trimming cost V 7 bases and J 0 bases; bases outside gene matches: 6. The germline V gene encodes CDR1 MNHEY and CDR2 SMNVEV (reference sequence). Here the CDR3 DNA reads TGTGCCAGCACCAAGACAGGGGCCAGCACAGATACGCAGTATTTT. This gives the protein CASTKTGASTDTQYF.

This sequence joins TRBV28 and TRBJ2-7, with D tentatively TRBD2 (6 bases). This CDR3 region has 14 residues. The V gene lost 5 bases and the J gene lost 5 bases, with 16 bases spanning the gap. Per germline, CDR1 MDHEN and CDR2 SYDVKM. Here the CDR3 DNA reads TGTGCCAGCAGTCTGGGACTCGAATTTGACGAGCAGTACTTC. Translation: CASSLGLEFDEQYF.

This chain uses TRBV7-2 with TRBJ2-1; D is possibly TRBD1 (5 bases). Trimming stripped 2 bases from V and 12 bases from J, with 14 bases between. The CDR3 consists of 13 residues. CDR1 and CDR2 (germline): SGHTA, FQGNSA. The DNA of the CDR3 is TGTGCCAGCAGCTTAAACGCAGGGCAGGGGCAGTTCTTC. Its protein is CASSLNAGQGQFF.

This chain joins TRBV28 and TRBJ2-6, with D possibly being TRBD1 (6 bases). This CDR3 comprises 15 residues. V gave up 5 bases and J gave up 0 bases, with 8 bases separating them. Germline assignment: CDR1 MDHEN and CDR2 SYDVKM. Here the CDR3 DNA reads TGTGCCAGCAGTCCACAGGGCTCTGGGGCCAACGTCCTGACTTTC. This translates into CASSPQGSGANVLTF.

CDR3 sequence reads: CASSGPGQLTGELFF. Here the CDR3 DNA reads TGTGCCAGCAGCGGACCGGGACAGCTCACCGGGGAGCTGTTTTTT. This chain connects TRBV21-1 to TRBJ2-2; the listed D gene, TRBD1, was not tested against the DNA. TRBV21-1 is an annotated pseudogene. The CDR3 has 15 amino acids.

The V and J genes are TRBV7-9 and TRBJ2-7; D is possibly TRBD2 (6 bases). CDR1 is SEHNR, CDR2 FQNEAQ, per germline (reference sequence). This CDR3 contains 16 residues. The V and J ends lost 1 base and 2 bases respectively, with 15 bases between them. CDR3 residues: CASSLERVSGTYEQYF. The CDR3, as DNA: TGTGCCAGCAGCTTAGAGAGGGTTAGCGGAACCTACGAGCAGTACTTC.

CDR3 sequence: CASSIGHNVDTQYF. The CDR3 DNA is TGCGCCAGCAGCATCGGACATAATGTAGATACGCAGTATTTT. The chain employs TRBV4-1 and TRBJ2-3; a possible D gene is TRBD1 (5 bases). Germline V gives CDR1 MGHRA, CDR2 YSYEKL. V lost 5 bases, J lost 5 bases, and 14 bases lay in between. The CDR3 has 14 amino acids.

The gene calls are TRBV7-2 and TRBJ2-1; TRBD2 agrees at 7 bases. CDR1 is SGHTA, CDR2 FQGNSA, per germline. Germline trimming cut 5 bases from V and 14 bases from J; bases unmatched to any gene: 12. The CDR3 spans 13 residues. This chain's CDR3 is CASSLGGVAGEFF. CDR3 coding DNA: TGTGCCAGCAGCCTCGGTGGGGTAGCGGGTGAGTTCTTC.

The chain combines TRBV14 with TRBJ1-2; no clear D gene. The V gene's germline CDR1 is SGHDN and CDR2 FVKESK. CDR3 size: 14 residues. Trimming removed 0 bases from V and 4 bases from J, with 9 bases in between. Written as DNA, the CDR3 is TGTGCCAGCAGCCAAGATTGGGGAGGCTATGGCTACACCTTC. Translation gives CASSQDWGGYGYTF. The full variable domain, in which reference TRBV14 and TRBJ1-2 provide the parts outside the CDR3, is EAGVTQFPSHSVIEKGQTVTLRCDPISGHDNLYWYRRVMGKEIKFLLHFVKESKQDESGMPNNRFLAERTGGTYSTLKVQPAELEDSGVYFCASSQDWGGYGYTFGSGTRLTVV.

The CDR3 DNA is TGTGCCAGCAACTCGGTACAGGGCAATAGCTACACCTTC. Encoded protein: CASNSVQGNSYTF. The chain links TRBV28 to TRBJ1-2; possible D gene TRBD1, 6 bases. The CDR3 sequence is 13 residues long. Trimming stripped 7 bases from V and 9 bases from J, with 18 bases between. The V gene's germline CDR1 is MDHEN and CDR2 SYDVKM.

The V gene is TRBV4-3, the J gene TRBJ2-1, with TRBD1 matching 12 bases. Trimming removed 2 bases from V and 7 bases from J; junction bases left unmatched: 9. This CDR3 region has 17 residues. Germline V gene data show CDR1 as LGHNA and CDR2 as YSLEER. The DNA for the CDR3 is TGCGCCAGCAGCCAATTTCTCGGGACAGGGGGCTTGAATGAGCAGTTCTTC. Residues: CASSQFLGTGGLNEQFF.

The J gene is TRBJ2-5, the V gene TRBV6-5; 7 bases map to TRBD2. This CDR3 contains 14 residues. Germline V CDR1 and CDR2: MNHEY, SVGAGI. The ends lost 8 bases at V and 3 bases at J; junction bases unmatched: 9. The DNA of the CDR3 is TGTGCCAGCTCGGACTCTAGCGGAGAAGAGACCCAGTACTTC. It codes for CASSDSSGEETQYF.